The rows below give T cell receptor beta chains drawn from one sample of a study of blood T cell repertoires in COVID-19. Some clones are missing from TCRdb's copy, which holds only in-frame ones; the method was immunoSEQ multiplex PCR. The table shows 300,000 to 400,000 clones, with around 90% occurring only once. Material: PBMCs or T cells enriched from blood (not recorded which). These receptors came from a man in his 60s who had recovered from COVID-19. Each CDR3 is given with its conserved first and last residue. Fields, in order: V gene, clone size, J gene, D gene, CDR3 protein, CDR3 DNA. A D gene is named only where the DNA matches it firmly. A clone size is listed for some rows: how often the clone was seen (once, few, many), or a class if it is expanded.

TRBV9,.,TRBJ2-5,.,CASSVADSQETQYF,TGTGCCAGCAGCGTAGCGGACAGCCAAGAGACCCAGTACTTC
TRBV5-4,.,TRBJ2-2,.,CASSLDRLITGELFF,TGTGCCAGCAGCTTAGACAGGCTAATCACCGGGGAGCTGTTTTTT
TRBV4-2,.,TRBJ1-4,TRBD1,CASSLGTGAEKLFF,TGTGCCAGCAGCCTGGGGACAGGAGCTGAAAAACTGTTTTTT
TRBV19,.,TRBJ1-5,TRBD1,CASDNRGISQPQHF,TGTGCCAGTGATAACAGGGGGATATCTCAGCCCCAGCATTTT
TRBV6-5,few,TRBJ2-3,.,CATGAVTDTQYF,TGTGCCACTGGGGCAGTTACAGATACGCAGTATTTT
TRBV21-1,.,TRBJ2-7,.,CASSKGRGYEQYF,TGTGCCAGCAGCAAAGGCAGGGGGTACGAGCAGTACTTC
TRBV30,.,TRBJ1-4,TRBD1,CAWMDRGGEKLFF,TGTGCCTGGATGGACAGGGGCGGTGAAAAACTGTTTTTT
TRBV7-3,.,TRBJ1-1,TRBD1,CASTETGVVDTEAFF,TGTGCCAGCACCGAGACAGGGGTGGTAGACACTGAAGCTTTCTTT
TRBV9,.,TRBJ1-2,.,CASSVGPDYGYTF,TGTGCCAGCAGCGTAGGCCCGGACTATGGCTACACCTTC
TRBV7-9,.,TRBJ1-6,TRBD1,CASNATGWGNSPLHF,TGTGCCAGCAACGCGACAGGGTGGGGCAATTCACCCCTCCACTTT
TRBV6-5,.,TRBJ1-2,TRBD1,CASRWRQGGYGYTF,TGTGCCAGCAGGTGGAGACAGGGTGGCTATGGCTACACCTTC
TRBV6-5,.,TRBJ2-7,TRBD1,CASKRGQGDSYEQYF,TGTGCCAGCAAAAGGGGACAGGGGGACTCCTACGAGCAGTACTTC
TRBV3-1/TRBV3-2,.,TRBJ2-1,TRBD2,CASRPGLAGIYNEQFF,TGTGCCAGCAGACCGGGACTAGCGGGAATATACAATGAGCAGTTCTTC
TRBV7-9,few,TRBJ1-2,TRBD1,CASSTGTEFVYGYTF,TGTGCCAGCAGCACCGGGACAGAGTTTGTCTATGGCTACACCTTC
TRBV9,.,TRBJ2-1,.,CASSPTGQHNEQFF,TGTGCCAGCAGCCCGACCGGACAACACAATGAGCAGTTCTTC
TRBV11-3,.,TRBJ2-3,TRBD1,CASSSAGGLDTQYF,TGTGCCAGCAGCTCGGCAGGGGGCCTAGATACGCAGTATTTT
TRBV5-6,.,TRBJ1-4,TRBD1,CASSLRDRGGEKLFF,TGTGCCAGCAGCTTGAGGGACAGGGGAGGGGAAAAACTGTTTTTT
TRBV4-1,few,TRBJ2-7,TRBD2,CASSPGGGLYSGKLGSYEQYF,TGCGCCAGCAGCCCCGGGGGAGGGTTGTATAGCGGGAAACTCGGTTCCTACGAGCAGTACTTC
TRBV15,.,TRBJ2-5,TRBD2,CATSRGGTSGRGQETQYF,TGTGCCACCAGCAGGGGAGGGACTAGCGGGAGAGGGCAAGAGACCCAGTACTTC
TRBV18,.,TRBJ1-1,.,CASSLGDTLTEAFF,TGTGCCAGCTCACTGGGGGACACTCTTACTGAAGCTTTCTTT
TRBV6-5,once,TRBJ1-4,.,CASSYSRGLTGKLFF,TGTGCCAGCAGTTACTCGCGGGGGCTAACAGGGAAACTGTTTTTT
TRBV4-1,.,TRBJ1-4,.,CASSQGAAHNEKLFF,TGCGCCAGCAGCCAAGGGGCAGCTCATAATGAAAAACTGTTTTTT
TRBV7-9,.,TRBJ1-1,.,CASSPNEGGNTEAFF,TGTGCCAGCAGCCCTAATGAGGGGGGGAATACTGAAGCTTTCTTT
TRBV7-8,.,TRBJ1-2,TRBD1,CASSLKWLGTDSYGYTF,TGTGCCAGCAGCTTAAAATGGTTAGGGACAGACTCCTATGGCTACACCTTC
TRBV5-1,once,TRBJ2-7,.,CASSLERAGGYEQYF,TGCGCCAGCAGCCTGGAGAGGGCAGGGGGGTACGAGCAGTACTTC